This T cell receptor beta chain comes out of a study of identical twins. Findings and caveats of the study: Surplus twin overlap in beta out-of-frame sequences was less pronounced. With abundant cord blood beta clonotypes, insertions were fewer; memory repertoires showed no such pattern.

In regard to this clonotype: Its antigen is currently unknown.

TCRdb reanalysed the 5' RACE reads using MiXCR and keeps one entry per CDR3 protein. In the table there are 1.5 million to 2 million distinct CDR3 sequences, under 35% of which are singletons. Germline V gene lookup returns CDR1 WSHSY and CDR2 SAAADI. The CDR3 extends over 13 amino acids. Germline trimming cut 0 bases from V and 12 bases from J; bases unmatched to any gene: 3. The J gene is TRBJ2-1, the V gene TRBV10-2, with 9 bases that match TRBD2. Input material: cord blood. The origin of this receptor is a newborn girl in good health. This CDR3 reads CASSESLAGRQFF. In DNA, the CDR3 is TGCGCCAGCAGTGAGTCCCTAGCGGGAAGGCAGTTCTTC.